The source of this TCR beta chain is a study of shared clonotypes between healthy human individuals. Study-wide findings and caveats: In general, naive subsets displayed greater estimated richness than memory subsets did.

With respect to this clone: Its specificity is not known. The sample has other DNA sequences that encode this CDR3 too.

The method was immunoSEQ multiplex PCR; TCRdb's version includes in-frame clones alone and lacks a portion of them. The sample shows about 2.4 million clones, roughly nine tenths of them seen only once. The CDR3 has 14 residues. From germline, CDR1 is LNHDA and CDR2 SQIVND (reference sequence). V lost 3 bases and J 7 bases, leaving 10 bases between the germline ends. The source of this sequence is a man younger than 35 in good health. The V call is TRBV19, the J call TRBJ1-6, with D possibly matching TRBD1 (6 bases). Input material: naive CD4+ T cells sorted from blood. The subset here: CD45RA+ positively selected. The CDR3 DNA sequence: TGTGCCAGTAGTATTTCTACAGGGAATTCACCCCTCCACTTT. Residues: CASSISTGNSPLHF.